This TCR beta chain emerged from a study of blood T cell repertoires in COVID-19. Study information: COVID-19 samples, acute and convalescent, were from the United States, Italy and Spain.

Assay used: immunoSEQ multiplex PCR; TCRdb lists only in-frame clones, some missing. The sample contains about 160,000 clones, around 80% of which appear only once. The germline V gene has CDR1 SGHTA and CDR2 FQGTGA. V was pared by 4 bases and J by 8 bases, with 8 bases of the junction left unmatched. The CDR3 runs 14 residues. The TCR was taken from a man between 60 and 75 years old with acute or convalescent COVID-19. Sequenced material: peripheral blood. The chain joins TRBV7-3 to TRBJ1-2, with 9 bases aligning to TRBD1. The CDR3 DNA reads TGTGCCAGCAGCTCGGGACAGGGAATCGGCGGCTACACCTTC. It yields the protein CASSSGQGIGGYTF.